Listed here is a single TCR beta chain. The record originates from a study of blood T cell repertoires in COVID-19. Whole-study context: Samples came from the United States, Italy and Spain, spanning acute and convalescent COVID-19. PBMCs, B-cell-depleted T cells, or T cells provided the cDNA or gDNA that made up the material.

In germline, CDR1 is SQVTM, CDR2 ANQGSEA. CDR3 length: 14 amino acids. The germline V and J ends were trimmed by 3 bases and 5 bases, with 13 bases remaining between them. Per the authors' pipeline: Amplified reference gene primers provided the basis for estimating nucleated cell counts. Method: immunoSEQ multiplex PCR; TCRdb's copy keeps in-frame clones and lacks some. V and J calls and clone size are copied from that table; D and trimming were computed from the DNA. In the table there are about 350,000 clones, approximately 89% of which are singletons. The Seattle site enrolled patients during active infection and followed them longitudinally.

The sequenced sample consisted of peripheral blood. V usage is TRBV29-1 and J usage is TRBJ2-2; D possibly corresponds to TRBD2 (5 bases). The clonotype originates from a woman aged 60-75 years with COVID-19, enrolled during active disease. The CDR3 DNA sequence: TGCAGCGTTGAGATGGTTCCGGGGACCGGGGAGCTGTTTTTT. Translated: CSVEMVPGTGELFF.